This T cell receptor beta chain derives from a study of Graves' ophthalmopathy and Graves' hyperthyroidism. CDR3 regions of TCR beta were amplified from RNA transcripts. HTBI-primed first-round RT-PCR preceded second-round multiplex PCR. TCRdb used MiXCR to reprocess the multiplex PCR reads, holding one entry per CDR3 protein. Among 600,000 to 950,000 distinct CDR3 sequences listed, roughly 40% were seen once. Trimming removed 5 bases from V and 4 bases from J; junction bases left unmatched: 5. Germline values: CDR1 SEHNR, CDR2 FQNEAQ (reference sequence). The CDR3 is 15 amino acids. The sample taken for sequencing was peripheral blood. The source is an adult man with Graves' ophthalmopathy. The chain combines TRBV7-9 with TRBJ2-1, with 10 nucleotides matching TRBD2. The CDR3 sequence is CASSRGTSEYNEQFF. The CDR3, as DNA: TGTGCCAGCAGCCGTGGGACTAGCGAATACAATGAGCAGTTCTTC. Together with reference TRBV7-9 and TRBJ2-1, the CDR3 gives the full variable domain: DTGVSQNPRHKITKRGQNVTFRCDPISEHNRLYWYRQTLGQGPEFLTYFQNEAQLEKSRLLSDRFSAERPKGSFSTLEIQRTEQGDSAMYLCASSRGTSEYNEQFFGPGTRLTVL.